This T cell receptor beta chain is from a study of PD-L1 blockade in urothelial cancer. Comments on this clone: Its antigen is not known.

Method: immunoSEQ multiplex PCR; TCRdb's copy keeps in-frame clones and lacks some. Here the sample spans 42,000 or so clones, more than 75% being singletons. Findings and caveats of the study: Durable-benefit patients showed greater tumor-associated blood clone expansion at 3 weeks.

This CDR3 spans 21 amino acids. Germline values: CDR1 SGHRS, CDR2 YFSETQ. The V gene end was trimmed by 3 bases and the J gene end by 1 base; junction bases not matched to a gene: 18. Stated time point: peripheral blood 6 weeks after treatment start. This clonotype was obtained from a man aged 55 to 70 with urothelial cancer. The material was PBMCs, obtained around atezolizumab (anti-PD-L1) treatment. The V and J genes are TRBV5-1 and TRBJ2-5, with TRBD2 identical over 13 bases. CDR3 sequence: CASSSSRAWTSGSESQETQYF. CDR3 nucleotide sequence: TGCGCCAGCAGCTCGTCAAGGGCTTGGACTAGCGGGAGTGAGAGCCAAGAGACCCAGTACTTC. Combining the CDR3 with reference TRBV5-1 and TRBJ2-5 gives the whole variable domain KAGVTQTPRYLIKTRGQQVTLSCSPISGHRSVSWYQQTPGQGLQFLFEYFSETQRNKGNFPGRFSGRQFSNSRSEMNVSTLELGDSALYLCASSSSRAWTSGSESQETQYFGPGTRLLVL.